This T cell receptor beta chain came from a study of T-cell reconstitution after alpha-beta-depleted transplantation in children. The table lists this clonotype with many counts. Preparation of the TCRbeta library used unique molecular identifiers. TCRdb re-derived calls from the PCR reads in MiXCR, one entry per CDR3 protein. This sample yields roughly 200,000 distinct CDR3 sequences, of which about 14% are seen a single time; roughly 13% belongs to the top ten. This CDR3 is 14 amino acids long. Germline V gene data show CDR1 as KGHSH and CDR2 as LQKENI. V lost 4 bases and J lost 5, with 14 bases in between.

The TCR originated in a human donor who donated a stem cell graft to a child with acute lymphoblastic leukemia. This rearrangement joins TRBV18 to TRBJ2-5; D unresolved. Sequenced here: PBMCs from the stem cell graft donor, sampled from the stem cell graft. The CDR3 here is CASSHGPIGETQYF. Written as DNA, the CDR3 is TGTGCCAGCTCACACGGTCCCATTGGGGAGACCCAGTACTTC.